This TCR beta chain was obtained from a study of human T cells and chemical hapten exposure. Points from the study as a whole: With DPC sensitization, TCRs exceeding 1 in 1000 frequency showed no change. Significantly greater numbers of large CDR3 similarity clusters came from expanded TCRs than from controls.

Stated time point: patch test 2, 6 weeks after DPC sensitization. Documented treatment: therapeutic diphenylcyclopropenone sensitization with weekly scalp DPC. Every patch test was put on after a blood sample was taken. Turning to this clonotype: What it binds is not known.

Unique molecular identifiers were affixed to discrete cDNA molecules within the library. MiXCR was run by TCRdb on the RACE reads, yielding one entry per CDR3 protein. This repertoire shows approximately 110,000 distinct CDR3 sequences, about a tenth found once; its top ten account for about 3%. Deletions cut 0 bases from V and 1 base from J, with 13 bases between. Germline V gene sequence: CDR1 SGDLS, CDR2 YYNGEE. The CDR3 is 17 amino acids. V and J are TRBV9 and TRBJ2-2; perhaps TRBD1 as D (6 bases). The source material was whole blood, sampled in connection with sensitization to the hapten diphenylcyclopropenone (DPC). This TCR was sampled from a woman between 40 and 55 years old with alopecia areata. Some clones in this sample may be carry-over from other donors' samples. The CDR3 sequence: CASSVGLYRENTGELFF. In DNA form, the CDR3 reads TGTGCCAGCAGCGTAGGGCTCTACAGGGAGAACACCGGGGAGCTGTTTTTT. Looking up the rest from reference TRBV9 and TRBJ2-2 gives the full variable domain: DSGVTQTPKHLITATGQRVTLRCSPRSGDLSVYWYQQSLDQGLQFLIQYYNGEERAKGNILERFSAQQFPDLHSELNLSSLELGDSALYFCASSVGLYRENTGELFFGEGSRLTVL.